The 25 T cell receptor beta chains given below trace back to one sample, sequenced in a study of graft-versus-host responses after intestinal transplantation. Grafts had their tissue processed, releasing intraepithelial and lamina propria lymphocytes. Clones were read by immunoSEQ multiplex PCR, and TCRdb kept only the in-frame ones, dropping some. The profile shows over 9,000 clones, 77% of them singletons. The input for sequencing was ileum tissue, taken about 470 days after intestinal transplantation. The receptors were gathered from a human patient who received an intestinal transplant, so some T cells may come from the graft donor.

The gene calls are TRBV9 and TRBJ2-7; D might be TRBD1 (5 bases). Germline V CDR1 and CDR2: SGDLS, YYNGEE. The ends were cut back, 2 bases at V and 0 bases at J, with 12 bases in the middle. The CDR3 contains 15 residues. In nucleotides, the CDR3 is TGTGCCAGCAGCGTTCAGGGTTTAGACTCCTACGAGCAGTACTTC. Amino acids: CASSVQGLDSYEQYF.

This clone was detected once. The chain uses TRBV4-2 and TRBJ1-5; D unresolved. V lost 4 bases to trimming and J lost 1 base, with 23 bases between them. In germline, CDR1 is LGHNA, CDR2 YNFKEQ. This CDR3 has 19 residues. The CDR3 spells CASSPYKGRWVLSNQPQHF. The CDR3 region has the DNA TGTGCCAGCAGCCCGTATAAAGGCCGATGGGTCCTAAGCAATCAGCCCCAGCATTTT.

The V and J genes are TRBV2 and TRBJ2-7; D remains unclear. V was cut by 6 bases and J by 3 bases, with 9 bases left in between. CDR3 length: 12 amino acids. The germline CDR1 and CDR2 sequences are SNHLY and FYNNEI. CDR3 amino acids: CASRILNYEQYF. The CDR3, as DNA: TGTGCCAGCAGGATCCTTAACTACGAGCAGTACTTC.

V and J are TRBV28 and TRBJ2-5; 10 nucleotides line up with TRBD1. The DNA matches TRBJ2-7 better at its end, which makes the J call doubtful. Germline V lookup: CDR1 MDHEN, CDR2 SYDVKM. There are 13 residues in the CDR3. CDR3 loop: CASRDRGRFEQYF. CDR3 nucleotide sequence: TGTGCCAGCAGGGACAGGGGGAGGTTCGAGCAGTACTTC.

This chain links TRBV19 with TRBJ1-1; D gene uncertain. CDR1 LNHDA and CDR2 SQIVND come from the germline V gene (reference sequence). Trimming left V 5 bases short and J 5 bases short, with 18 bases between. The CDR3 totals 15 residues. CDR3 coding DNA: TGTGCCAGTAGTCCAAGAAAGGGAGTGACTACTGAAGCTTTCTTT. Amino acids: CASSPRKGVTTEAFF.

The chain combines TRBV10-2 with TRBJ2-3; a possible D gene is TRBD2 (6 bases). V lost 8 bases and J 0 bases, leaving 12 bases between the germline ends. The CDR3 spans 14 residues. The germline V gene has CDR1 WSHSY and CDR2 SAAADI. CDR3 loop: CASFGGTSTDTQYF. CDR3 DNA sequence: TGCGCCAGCTTTGGCGGGACCAGCACAGATACGCAGTATTTT.

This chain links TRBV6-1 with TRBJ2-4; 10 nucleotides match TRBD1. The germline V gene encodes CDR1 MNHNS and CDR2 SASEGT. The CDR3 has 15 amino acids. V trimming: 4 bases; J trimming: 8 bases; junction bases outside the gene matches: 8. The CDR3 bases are TGTGCCAGCAGTGTAGGGACAGGGGAAAGTGACATTCAGTACTTC. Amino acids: CASSVGTGESDIQYF.

CDR3 nucleotide sequence: TGTGCCAGCAGTTACGAGCGGGGGAGGGATGGCTACACCTTC. It specifies CASSYERGRDGYTF. The V call is TRBV6-5, the J call TRBJ1-2, with D perhaps matching TRBD1 (5 bases). CDR3 size: 14 residues. V was clipped by 2 bases and J by 6 bases, with 13 bases between them. Germline loops: CDR1 MNHEY, CDR2 SVGAGI.

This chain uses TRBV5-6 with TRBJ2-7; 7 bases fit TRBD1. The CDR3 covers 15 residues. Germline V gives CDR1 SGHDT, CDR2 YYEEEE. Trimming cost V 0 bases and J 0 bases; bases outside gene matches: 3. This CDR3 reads CASSLVGGPSYEQYF. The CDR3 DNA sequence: TGTGCCAGCAGCTTGGTAGGGGGCCCCTCCTACGAGCAGTACTTC.

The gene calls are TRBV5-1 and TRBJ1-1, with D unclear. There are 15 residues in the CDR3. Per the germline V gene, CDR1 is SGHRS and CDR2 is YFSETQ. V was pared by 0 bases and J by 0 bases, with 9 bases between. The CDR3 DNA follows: TGCGCCAGCAGCTTGGACAGCCCTATGAACACTGAAGCTTTCTTT. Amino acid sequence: CASSLDSPMNTEAFF.

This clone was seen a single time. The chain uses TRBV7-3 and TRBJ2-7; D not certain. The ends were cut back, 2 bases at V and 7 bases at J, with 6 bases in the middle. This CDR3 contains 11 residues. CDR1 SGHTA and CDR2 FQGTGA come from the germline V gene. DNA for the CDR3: TGTGCCAGCAGCTTATCACGGGAGCAGTACTTC. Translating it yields CASSLSREQYF.

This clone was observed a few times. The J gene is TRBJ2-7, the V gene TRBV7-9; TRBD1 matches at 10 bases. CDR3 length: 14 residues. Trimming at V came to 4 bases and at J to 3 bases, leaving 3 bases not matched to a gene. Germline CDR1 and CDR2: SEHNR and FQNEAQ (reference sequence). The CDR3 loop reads CASSSGTGVYEQYF. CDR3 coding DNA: TGTGCCAGCAGCTCCGGGACAGGGGTCTACGAGCAGTACTTC.

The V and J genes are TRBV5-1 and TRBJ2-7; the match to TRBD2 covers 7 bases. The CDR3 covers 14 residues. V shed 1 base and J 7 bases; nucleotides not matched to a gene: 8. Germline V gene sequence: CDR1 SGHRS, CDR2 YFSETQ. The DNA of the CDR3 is TGCGCCAGCAGCTTGTCCGGGGGGACGGGAGAGCAGTACTTC. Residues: CASSLSGGTGEQYF.

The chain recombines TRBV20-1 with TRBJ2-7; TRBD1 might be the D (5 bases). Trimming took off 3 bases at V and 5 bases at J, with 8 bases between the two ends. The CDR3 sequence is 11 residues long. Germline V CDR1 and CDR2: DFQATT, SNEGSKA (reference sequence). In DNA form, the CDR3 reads TGCAGTGCTAGTGGGGCCGACGAGCAGTACTTC. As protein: CSASGADEQYF.

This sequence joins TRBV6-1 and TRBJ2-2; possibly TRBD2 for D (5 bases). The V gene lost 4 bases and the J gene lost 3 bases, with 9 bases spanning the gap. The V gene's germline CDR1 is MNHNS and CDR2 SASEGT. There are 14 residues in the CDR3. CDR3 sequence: CASSATRDTGELFF. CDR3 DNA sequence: TGTGCCAGCAGTGCAACTAGGGACACCGGGGAGCTGTTTTTT.

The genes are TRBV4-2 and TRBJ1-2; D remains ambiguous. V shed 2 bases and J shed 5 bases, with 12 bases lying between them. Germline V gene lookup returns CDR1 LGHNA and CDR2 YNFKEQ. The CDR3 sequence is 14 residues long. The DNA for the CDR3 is TGTGCCAGCAGCCAATCCTCAGGAGTATATGGCTACACCTTC. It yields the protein CASSQSSGVYGYTF.

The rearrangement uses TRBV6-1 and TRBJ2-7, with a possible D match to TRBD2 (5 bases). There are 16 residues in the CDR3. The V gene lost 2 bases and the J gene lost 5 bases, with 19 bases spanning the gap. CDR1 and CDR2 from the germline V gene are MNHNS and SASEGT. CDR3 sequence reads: CASSEYRSGDRHEQYF. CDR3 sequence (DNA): TGTGCCAGCAGTGAATATCGGTCCGGGGATCGGCACGAGCAGTACTTC.

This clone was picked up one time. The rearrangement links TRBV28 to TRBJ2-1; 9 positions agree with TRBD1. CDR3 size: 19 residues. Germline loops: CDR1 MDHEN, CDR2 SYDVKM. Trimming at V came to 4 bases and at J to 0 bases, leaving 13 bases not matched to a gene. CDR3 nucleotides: TGTGCCAGCAGTTATCCGGGACAGGGCGACTTTAGCTCCTACAATGAGCAGTTCTTC. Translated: CASSYPGQGDFSSYNEQFF.

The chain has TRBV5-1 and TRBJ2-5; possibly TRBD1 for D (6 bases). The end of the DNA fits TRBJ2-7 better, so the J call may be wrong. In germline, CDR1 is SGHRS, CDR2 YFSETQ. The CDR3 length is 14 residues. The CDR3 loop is CASSALGHSYEQYF. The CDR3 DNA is TGCGCCAGCAGCGCGCTGGGACACTCCTACGAGCAGTACTTC.

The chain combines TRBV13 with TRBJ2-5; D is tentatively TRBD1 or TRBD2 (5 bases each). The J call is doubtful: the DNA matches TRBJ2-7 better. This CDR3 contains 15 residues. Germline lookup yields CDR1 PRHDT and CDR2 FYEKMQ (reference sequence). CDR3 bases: TGTGCCAGCAGCTTAGAGGGCATAGTGGGACACGAGCAGTACTTC. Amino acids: CASSLEGIVGHEQYF.

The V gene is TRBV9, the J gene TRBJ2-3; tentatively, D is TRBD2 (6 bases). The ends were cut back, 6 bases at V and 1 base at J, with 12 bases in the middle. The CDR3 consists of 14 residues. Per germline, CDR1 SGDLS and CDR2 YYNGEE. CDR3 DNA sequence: TGTGCCAGCACCCCCACGGGGGGCACAGATACGCAGTATTTT. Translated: CASTPTGGTDTQYF. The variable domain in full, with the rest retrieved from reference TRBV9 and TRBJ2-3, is DSGVTQTPKHLITATGQRVTLRCSPRSGDLSVYWYQQSLDQGLQFLIQYYNGEERAKGNILERFSAQQFPDLHSELNLSSLELGDSALYFCASTPTGGTDTQYFGPGTRLTVL.

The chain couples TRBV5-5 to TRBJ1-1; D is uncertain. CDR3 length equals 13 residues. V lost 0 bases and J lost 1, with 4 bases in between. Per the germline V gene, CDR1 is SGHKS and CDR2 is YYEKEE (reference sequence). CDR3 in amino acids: CASSLGGNTEAFF. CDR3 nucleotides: TGTGCCAGCAGCTTGGGGGGGAACACTGAAGCTTTCTTT. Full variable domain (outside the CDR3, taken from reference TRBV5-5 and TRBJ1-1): DAGVTQSPTHLIKTRGQQVTLRCSPISGHKSVSWYQQVLGQGPQFIFQYYEKEERGRGNFPDRFSARQFPNYSSELNVNALLLGDSALYLCASSLGGNTEAFFGQGTRLTVV.

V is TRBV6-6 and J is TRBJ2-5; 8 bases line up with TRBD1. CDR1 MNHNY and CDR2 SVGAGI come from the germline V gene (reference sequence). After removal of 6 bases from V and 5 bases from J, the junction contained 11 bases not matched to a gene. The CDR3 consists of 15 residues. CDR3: CASSPDRGCMETQYF. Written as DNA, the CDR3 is TGTGCCAGCAGCCCTGACAGGGGTTGCATGGAGACCCAGTACTTC.

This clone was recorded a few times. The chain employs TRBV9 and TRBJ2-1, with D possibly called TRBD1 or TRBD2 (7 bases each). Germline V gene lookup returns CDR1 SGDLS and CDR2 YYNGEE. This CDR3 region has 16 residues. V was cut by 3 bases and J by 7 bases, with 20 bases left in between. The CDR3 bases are TGTGCCAGCAGCGAGGGGGCGGGGGCCGCCGGGAATGAGCAGTTCTTC. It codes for CASSEGAGAAGNEQFF. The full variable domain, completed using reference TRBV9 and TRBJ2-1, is DSGVTQTPKHLITATGQRVTLRCSPRSGDLSVYWYQQSLDQGLQFLIQYYNGEERAKGNILERFSAQQFPDLHSELNLSSLELGDSALYFCASSEGAGAAGNEQFFGPGTRLTVL.

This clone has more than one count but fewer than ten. The DNA of the CDR3 is TGTGCCAGCAGTGACTCGACCCACACCGGGGAGCTGTTTTTT. Protein product: CASSDSTHTGELFF. V is TRBV6-4 and J is TRBJ2-2; D is ambiguous. The germline CDR1 and CDR2 sequences are MRHNA and SNTAGT. V dropped 0 bases and J dropped 3 bases, with 5 bases sitting between them. This CDR3 region has 14 residues.